The source of this T cell receptor (beta chain) is a study of blood T cells in healthy people across ages. Study-level points and caveats: The fall in TCR beta diversity per million T cells was roughly linear with age. Estimates drawn from one million T cells were deemed to understate diversity. As naive T cell percentage varied, TCR beta diversity correlated strongly with it.

Primers used in a second PCR of about 7 to 11 cycles were a sample-barcoded 5' primer and a J-beta primer mix. MiXCR was run by TCRdb on the 5' RACE reads, yielding one entry per CDR3 protein. The sample lists roughly 680,000 distinct CDR3 sequences, 49% occurring once. Russia was home to the donors, healthy Caucasian individuals aged roughly 6 to 100. This clonotype was found once. Antigen unknown. The germline CDR1 and CDR2 sequences are SGHTA and FQGNSA. V was pared by 0 bases and J by 8 bases, with 4 bases of the junction left unmatched. The CDR3 runs 14 residues. The sample comprised blood. This sequence joins TRBV7-2 and TRBJ1-2, with 9 nucleotides matching TRBD1. This receptor was obtained from a woman aged 60-75 years in good health. This chain's CDR3 is CASSLAGTGMGYTF. In DNA, the CDR3 is TGTGCCAGCAGCTTAGCGGGGACAGGGATGGGCTACACCTTC.